This TCR beta chain was captured by sequencing in a study of shared clonotypes between healthy human individuals. In germline, CDR1 is SNHLY, CDR2 FYNNEI. V lost 3 bases, J lost 4 bases, and 12 bases lay in between. The CDR3 extends over 15 amino acids. Worth noting for this clone: The target antigen is unknown.

The test was conducted at deep level. Each subset's genomic DNA was split evenly across several immunoSEQ plates. The assay was immunoSEQ multiplex PCR, and TCRdb's table has in-frame clones only and misses some. The sample includes just over 2,000,000 clones, roughly 94% of them seen just once. Study-wide results and caveats: In having few donors, the study represented limited genetic and exposure-history diversity.

The clonotype originates from a man between 18 and 29 years old in good health. The source material was naive CD4+ T cells sorted from blood. Subset denoted: CD45RA+ positively selected. This chain links TRBV2 with TRBJ1-4; no reliable D call. CDR3 bases: TGTGCCAGCAGTGACGGCTCCGGCAGTAATGAAAAACTGTTTTTT. Translated, it gives CASSDGSGSNEKLFF.